This T cell receptor (beta chain) emerged from a study of cytomegalovirus exposure and HLA in healthy donors. Overall study results and limits: Data from an earlier analysis indicated that most TCR beta V segments were productive either about 87% or about 30% of the time. A missense variant in DCLRE1C was later tied to TCR beta V- and J-gene trimming.

As to this clone: Its antigen is not identified.

Germline CDR1 is SQVTM and CDR2 is ANQGSEA. V was clipped by 1 base and J by 4 bases, with 13 bases between them. The CDR3 is made up of 14 amino acids. With 60 Vbeta and 13 Jbeta primers, the PCR was carried out. Using immunoSEQ multiplex PCR, the repertoire was profiled, and TCRdb retains in-frame clones only, with some absent. This sample's table has tens of thousands of clones. The donors (healthy individuals) were bone marrow donors. The sequence came from a man aged 35-49 years in good health and CMV-seronegative. The sample consisted of PBMCs. The rearrangement joins TRBV29-1 to TRBJ1-1; D is possibly TRBD1 (5 bases). The CDR3 region is CSVEAGQGVTEAFF. The CDR3 DNA follows: TGCAGCGTTGAAGCCGGTCAGGGCGTCACTGAAGCTTTCTTT.